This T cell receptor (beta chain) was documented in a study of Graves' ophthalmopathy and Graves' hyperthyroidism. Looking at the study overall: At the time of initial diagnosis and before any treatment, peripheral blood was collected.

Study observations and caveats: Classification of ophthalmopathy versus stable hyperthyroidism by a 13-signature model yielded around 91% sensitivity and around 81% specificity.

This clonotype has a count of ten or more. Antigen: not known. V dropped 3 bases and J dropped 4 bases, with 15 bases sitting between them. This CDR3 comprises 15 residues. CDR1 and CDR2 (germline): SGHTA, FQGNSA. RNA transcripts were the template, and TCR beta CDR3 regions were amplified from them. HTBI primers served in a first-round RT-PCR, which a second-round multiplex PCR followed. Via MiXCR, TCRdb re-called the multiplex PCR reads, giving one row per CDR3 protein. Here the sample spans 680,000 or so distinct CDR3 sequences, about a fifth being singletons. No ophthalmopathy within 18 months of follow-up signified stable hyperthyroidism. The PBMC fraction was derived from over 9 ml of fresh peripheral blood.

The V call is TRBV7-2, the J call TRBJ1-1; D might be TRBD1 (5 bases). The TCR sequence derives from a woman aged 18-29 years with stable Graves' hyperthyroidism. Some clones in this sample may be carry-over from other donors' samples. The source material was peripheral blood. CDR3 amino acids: CASSFRTPRVTEAFF. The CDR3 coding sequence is TGTGCCAGCAGCTTTCGGACACCACGAGTCACTGAAGCTTTCTTT.